The entry below describes one T cell receptor (beta chain). Its antigen is unknown. The sample is drawn from a study of TIL therapy for anti-PD-1-resistant metastatic lung cancer. About the research overall: Median tumor mutation burden was under 1.9 mutations per megabase. General study findings and limits: This highly selected cohort may not generalize to typical lung cancer patients.

Germline-derived CDR1 and CDR2 are MDHEN and SYDVKM. The CDR3 extends over 12 amino acids. With 6 bases removed from V and 10 bases from J, the gap between germline ends came to 13 bases. Sequencing used immunoSEQ v3. Assay used: immunoSEQ multiplex PCR; TCRdb lists only in-frame clones, some missing. The sample contains tens of thousands of clones, approximately 70% of which appear only once. Time point indicated: pre-treatment sample, taken before nivolumab and TIL therapy. Most excised metastases sampled were pleural nodules or supraclavicular lymph nodes. Tumors were harvested before any PD-1/PD-L1 blockade.

This sequence was found in a person aged 25-79 years with non-small cell lung cancer. Material: tumor tissue, obtained at baseline. The chain has TRBV28 and TRBJ2-1, with D perhaps given as TRBD1 or TRBD2 (6 bases each). CDR3 amino acids: CASRGGSGEQFF. The CDR3 region has the DNA TGTGCCAGCAGGGGGGGCTCCGGGGAGCAGTTCTTC.